The source of this T cell receptor (beta chain) is a study of blood T cell repertoires in COVID-19. Turning to the study itself: Whether acute or convalescent, the COVID-19 samples came from the United States, Italy and Spain. T cells, B-cell-depleted T cells, or PBMCs provided the cDNA or gDNA that served as material.

This clone was recorded a few times. As processed by the authors: The authors estimated nucleated cell counts from reference gene primer amplification. Only in-frame clones appear in the TCRdb table, and some are missing; sequencing was by immunoSEQ multiplex PCR. V and J calls and clone size are given by that table; D and trimming were obtained from the DNA. The data show about 45,000 clones, around 85% seen once. Sequenced sample: peripheral blood. The sequence was obtained from a woman aged 80 or older with acute or convalescent COVID-19.

The CDR3 is CASSQSRQDEKLFF. The CDR3 nucleotides are TGTGCCAGCAGCCAATCAAGACAGGATGAAAAACTGTTTTTT. The chain combines TRBV16 with TRBJ1-4, with D possibly being TRBD1 (6 bases). The CDR3 is 14 residues long. The germline V gene has CDR1 KGHSY and CDR2 FQNENV. V gave up 0 bases and J gave up 6 bases, with 8 bases separating them.